Ten or more counts support the clone carrying this T cell receptor beta chain. The data originate from a study of regulatory T cells in long-lasting Graves disease. CDR3 length equals 13 residues. The V end was cut by 7 bases, the J end by 1 base, with 8 bases between. Germline CDR1 reads LGHNT; CDR2 reads FRNRAP. This sample's time point: newly diagnosed GD, antithyroid drugs for less than 3 months. Researchers made the TCR library from RNA that was extracted from PBMCs. Building of the TCR beta libraries involved iRepertoire HTBI primers and Arm-PCR of CDR3 regions. TCRdb called the multiplex PCR reads again in MiXCR, with one record for every CDR3 protein. The table has approximately 490,000 distinct CDR3 sequences, about a sixth seen once; the top ten hold 9% to 15%. This sample also belongs to another study, concerning T cells in Graves' hyperthyroidism and ophthalmopathy.

The receptor was derived from a man aged 35 to 55 with Graves disease. The genes are TRBV12-5 and TRBJ1-5; D not resolved. The source was peripheral blood mononuclear cells (PBMCs), collected at new diagnosis, from a patient treated with antithyroid drugs. Here the CDR3 DNA reads TGTGCTAGTGCGCAGGAGAGCAATCAGCCCCAGCATTTT. Amino acids: CASAQESNQPQHF. The full variable domain, rest sourced from reference TRBV12-5 and TRBJ1-5, is DARVTQTPRHKVTEMGQEVTMRCQPILGHNTVFWYRQTMMQGLELLAYFRNRAPLDDSGMPKDRFSAEMPDATLATLKIQPSEPRDSAVYFCASAQESNQPQHFGDGTRLSIL.